Listed below are T cell receptor beta chains from one sample, sequenced in a study of blood T cell repertoires in COVID-19. Clones were sequenced by immunoSEQ multiplex PCR, and TCRdb holds only the in-frame ones, with some missing. The sample yields about 200,000 clones, 85% to 90% seen once. Sequenced input: PBMCs or T cells enriched from blood (not recorded which). The receptors originated from a woman in her thirties or forties in a cohort exposed to, infected with or recovered from COVID-19 (not recorded which). Each CDR3 is given with its conserved first and last residue. Fields, in order: V gene, CDR3 length, clone size, D gene, J gene, CDR3 DNA, CDR3 protein. D genes are given only for firm matches. A row's size may be missing; if present it is once, few, many or a size class.

>TRBV5-4|15|.|.|TRBJ2-2
TGTGCCAGCAGTTTAGTCCGGGGGGCAATCGGGGAGCTGTTTTTT
CASSLVRGAIGELFF
>TRBV7-9|14|few|TRBD1|TRBJ1-5
TGTGCCAGCAGCTTTGGACAGGGTGGACAGCCCCAGCATTTT
CASSFGQGGQPQHF
>TRBV11-3|17|.|TRBD2|TRBJ2-7
TGTGCCAGCAGCCCGGGACTAGCGGGAGGTAGGTCCTACGAGCAGTACTTC
CASSPGLAGGRSYEQYF
>TRBV24-1|15|.|TRBD1|TRBJ2-1
TGTGCCACCAGTGACAACCTCTTAACAGGGGATGAGCAGTTCTTC
CATSDNLLTGDEQFF
>TRBV5-1|13|.|.|TRBJ1-1
TGCGCCAGCAGCTTTACACAACACACTGAAGCTTTCTTT
CASSFTQHTEAFF
>TRBV10-3|13|once|TRBD1|TRBJ1-2
TGTGCCACCCGGACAGGGTTAGACTATGGCTACACCTTC
CATRTGLDYGYTF
>TRBV7-2|14|.|TRBD2|TRBJ2-7
TGTGCCAGCAGCAGCATAGCGGGATCCTACGAGCAGTACTTC
CASSSIAGSYEQYF
>TRBV6-2/TRBV6-3|14|.|.|TRBJ2-3
TGTGCCAGCAGTTACGGTAGCGGCACAGATACGCAGTATTTT
CASSYGSGTDTQYF
>TRBV28|12|.|.|TRBJ2-7
TGTGCCAGCAGCTCCACAGGGAACGAGCAGTACTTC
CASSSTGNEQYF
>TRBV18|14|few|.|TRBJ1-4
TGTGCCAGCTCTCCCACAGGGAAGGGTGAAAAACTGTTTTTT
CASSPTGKGEKLFF
>TRBV24-1|17|.|.|TRBJ2-6
TGTGCCACCAGTGACTCCTTCAGGGACTCTGGGGCCAACGTCCTGACTTTC
CATSDSFRDSGANVLTF
>TRBV25-1|16|few|.|TRBJ2-1
TGTGCCAGCAGTCCCCATGACTTAGGCCTATACAATGAGCAGTTCTTC
CASSPHDLGLYNEQFF
>TRBV11-3|15|once|TRBD2|TRBJ2-7
TGTGCCAGCAGCTTAATTGGCGGGAGTTCCTACGAGCAGTACTTC
CASSLIGGSSYEQYF
>TRBV10-2|12|.|TRBD1|TRBJ1-1
TGCGCCAGCGGCCAGGGGGCGACTGAAGCTTTCTTT
CASGQGATEAFF
>TRBV11-1|15|once|.|TRBJ1-3
TGTGCCAGCAGCTTCCGGGGAACCTCTGGAAACACCATATATTTT
CASSFRGTSGNTIYF
>TRBV27|13|.|.|TRBJ1-2
TGTGCCAGCAGCCCGTCGTGGGGGCACGGCTACACCTTC
CASSPSWGHGYTF
>TRBV29-1|11|.|.|TRBJ2-1
TGCAGCGTTGAAGATCCAGCGGAGCAGTTCTTC
CSVEDPAEQFF
>TRBV20-1|11|.|.|TRBJ2-7
TGCAGTGCTGTAATATCCTACGAGCAGTACTTC
CSAVISYEQYF
>TRBV28|14|.|TRBD1|TRBJ1-2
TGTGCCAGCAGTAGACGACAGGGGGCTTTTGGCTACACCTTC
CASSRRQGAFGYTF
>TRBV19|17|.|TRBD1|TRBJ1-2
TGTGCCAGTAGTATAGATATTGGGACAGGGACTAACTATGGCTACACCTTC
CASSIDIGTGTNYGYTF
>TRBV7-9|12|.|TRBD1|TRBJ2-6
TGTGCCAGCGGATACAGGGGAACTGACCTGACTTTC
CASGYRGTDLTF
>TRBV9|17|.|TRBD1|TRBJ1-2
TGTGCCAGCAGCGTAGCTAGTAGGACAGGGGGAGACTATGGCTACACCTTC
CASSVASRTGGDYGYTF